The 3 T cell receptor beta chains given below trace back to one sample, sequenced in a study of T cells in localized non-small cell lung cancer. Libraries were prepared by immunoSEQ multiplex PCR; TCRdb keeps only in-frame clonotypes and omits some of them. The sample shows 30,000 to 35,000 clones, approximately 92% of them seen only once. Sample: peripheral blood, taken before any cancer treatment. Every receptor here comes from a female donor older than 55 with stage I lung adenocarcinoma.

This sequence joins TRBV19 and TRBJ2-3; 14 bases line up with TRBD2. CDR3 length: 16 amino acids. Germline CDR1 reads LNHDA; CDR2 reads SQIVND (reference sequence). V gave up 7 bases and J gave up 2 bases; unmatched junction bases: 5. As DNA, the CDR3 is TGTGCCAGTAAGACTAGCGGGGGGGCTAACACAGATACGCAGTATTTT. Encoded protein: CASKTSGGANTDTQYF.

V and J are TRBV5-6 and TRBJ2-3; D perhaps matches TRBD1 (5 bases). CDR1 SGHDT and CDR2 YYEEEE come from the germline V gene. The CDR3 has 11 residues. Trimming cost V 6 bases and J 8 bases, with 10 bases left between them. Written as DNA, the CDR3 is TGTGCCAGCACCCAGGGTCTTACGCAGTATTTT. The encoded protein is CASTQGLTQYF. The full variable domain, in which reference TRBV5-6 and TRBJ2-3 provide the parts outside the CDR3, is DAGVTQSPTHLIKTRGQQVTLRCSPKSGHDTVSWYQQALGQGPQFIFQYYEEEERQRGNFPDRFSGHQFPNYSSELNVNALLLGDSALYLCASTQGLTQYFGPGTRLTVL.

The gene calls are TRBV18 and TRBJ2-2; no definite D call. The CDR3 runs 15 residues. Trimming removed 2 bases from V and 7 bases from J, with 14 bases in between. Germline CDR1 and CDR2: KGHSH and LQKENI. The CDR3 DNA reads TGTGCCAGCTCACCATTGCAGACCAGAAACGGGGAGCTGTTTTTT. Translated: CASSPLQTRNGELFF.